This TCR beta chain was retrieved from a study of beta chain features in type 1 diabetes. Study as a whole: The examined sorted cells totaled under 120 million across samples.

A few counts support this clone. Its antigen remains unknown. Study-level findings and limits: More deletions and fewer insertions at VDJ junctions were found in patients with type 1 diabetes. A moderate, significant TCRB CDR3 shortening appeared in type 1 diabetes across four CD4+ subsets.

What was sequenced were expressed TCRB transcripts, since all of the isolated RNA had been reverse transcribed. Here immunoSEQ multiplex PCR was the method, and the copy in TCRdb shows in-frame clones only, minus some. Of 400,000 or so clones listed, 10% to 15% are singletons. This CDR3 region has 15 residues. Germline V gives CDR1 SQVTM, CDR2 ANQGSEA. V gave up 4 bases and J gave up 2 bases, with 14 bases separating them. The sequencing sample was made of naive CD4+ T cells from blood. The rearrangement links TRBV29-1 to TRBJ2-2; D is uncertain. This TCR derives from a woman between 18 and 29 years old with type 1 diabetes. CDR3 bases: TGCAGCGTTGGGGCCAGGCCTTCCAACACCGGGGAGCTGTTTTTT. It encodes CSVGARPSNTGELFF.